These 14 T cell receptor beta chains were all obtained from the same sample, sequenced in a study of T cells in Graves' hyperthyroidism and ophthalmopathy. TCR beta CDR3 region amplification was performed from RNA transcripts. During a first-round RT-PCR of the TCR CDR3, the HTBI primer set was used. From the multiplex PCR reads, TCRdb called clonotypes with MiXCR, one entry per CDR3 protein. This sample carries 450,000 to 700,000 distinct CDR3 sequences, 40% to 55% of them seen once, and the ten largest clones take roughly 19%. What was sequenced was peripheral blood or thyroid tissue (not recorded which). The source of these receptors is an adult woman with Graves' disease, either hyperthyroidism or ophthalmopathy (not recorded which).

This clonotype appeared many times. The chain recombines TRBV29-1 with TRBJ2-5, with a weak D call TRBD1 (5 bases). CDR3 size: 13 residues. Trimming removed 2 bases from V and 4 bases from J, with 11 bases in between. Germline CDR1 SQVTM, CDR2 ANQGSEA. As DNA, the CDR3 is TGCAGCGTTGAATCGGCAGGGCGAGAGACCCAGTACTTC. It translates to CSVESAGRETQYF.

This clonotype was observed a few times. The chain has TRBV9 and TRBJ2-7, with D possibly being TRBD1 (6 bases). Germline loops: CDR1 SGDLS, CDR2 YYNGEE. The V end lost 4 bases, the J end lost 3 bases, and 17 bases lay between the germline ends. This CDR3 has 15 amino acids. CDR3: CASSQWTKGDYEQYF. The CDR3 DNA sequence: TGTGCCAGCAGCCAATGGACAAAGGGGGACTACGAGCAGTACTTC.

This clonotype showed up many times. The rearrangement joins TRBV7-3 to TRBJ2-2; 11 nucleotides match TRBD2. J lost 3 bases, V lost 6 bases, and 6 bases had no gene match. Germline V gene data show CDR1 as SGHTA and CDR2 as FQGTGA. The CDR3 runs 16 residues. CDR3 residues: CASRPPGLADTGELFF. Written as DNA, the CDR3 is TGTGCCAGCAGACCACCGGGACTAGCGGACACCGGGGAGCTGTTTTTT.

This clonotype has a handful of counts. CDR3 sequence: CATRASSGANVLTF. In DNA form, the CDR3 reads TGTGCCACCCGAGCGAGCTCTGGGGCCAACGTCCTGACTTTC. The chain joins TRBV15 to TRBJ2-6; D ambiguous. CDR1 is LNHNV and CDR2 is YYDKDF in the germline V gene (reference sequence). Trimming pared 8 bases from V and 0 bases from J, leaving 8 bases between. The CDR3 totals 14 residues.

Ten or more counts support this clonotype. This chain links TRBV20-1 with TRBJ1-6, with TRBD1 identical over 8 bases. The CDR3 covers 13 residues. Germline values: CDR1 DFQATT, CDR2 SNEGSKA (reference sequence). Unmatched junction bases numbered 5, after V lost 3 bases and J lost 10 bases. The CDR3 DNA follows: TGCAGTGCTAGGGGACAGGCGGGATCACCCCTCCACTTT. Encoded protein: CSARGQAGSPLHF.

This sequence joins TRBV20-1 and TRBJ2-7; 9 nucleotides match TRBD2. There are 14 residues in the CDR3. CDR1 is DFQATT and CDR2 is SNEGSKA in the germline V gene (reference sequence). The CDR3 loop is CRRRSGRAFYEQYF. The CDR3 nucleotides are TGCAGGCGCCGTAGCGGGAGAGCTTTCTACGAGCAGTACTTC.

The V call is TRBV2, the J call TRBJ2-7, with TRBD1 identical over 8 bases. V dropped 5 bases and J dropped 6; count of bases not matched to a gene: 12. This CDR3 is built from 15 residues. Germline values: CDR1 SNHLY, CDR2 FYNNEI. The CDR3 reads CASSLGRQGIVEQYF. Written as DNA, the CDR3 is TGTGCCAGCAGTTTAGGGCGACAGGGGATAGTCGAGCAGTACTTC.

J is TRBJ1-4 and V is TRBV20-1; D gene uncertain. The CDR3 is 16 amino acids. V was shortened by 0 bases and J by 7 bases, with 18 bases between the two germline ends. Germline V gene data show CDR1 as DFQATT and CDR2 as SNEGSKA (reference sequence). As DNA, the CDR3 is TGCAGTGCTAGAGACCTCCACAACGAAAGGGCTGAAAAACTGTTTTTT. Translating it yields CSARDLHNERAEKLFF.

The V and J genes are TRBV11-2 and TRBJ1-1; no clear D gene. This CDR3 comprises 11 residues. Germline assignment: CDR1 SGHAT and CDR2 FQNNGV. The ends were cut back, 4 bases at V and 4 bases at J, with 4 bases in the middle. The CDR3 protein is CASSSATEAFF. The CDR3 DNA follows: TGTGCCAGCAGCTCCGCCACTGAAGCTTTCTTT.

This clonotype was seen at least ten times. V and J are TRBV5-1 and TRBJ1-1, with 7 bases that match TRBD1. Germline V CDR1 and CDR2: SGHRS, YFSETQ. This CDR3 has 14 residues. The V gene end was trimmed by 4 bases and the J gene end by 4 bases; junction bases not matched to a gene: 7. CDR3 sequence reads: CASSPGQVGTEAFF. CDR3 DNA sequence: TGCGCCAGCAGCCCTGGACAGGTGGGCACTGAAGCTTTCTTT.

This clonotype was observed a few times. As the CDR3 is not closed by the conserved phenylalanine or tryptophan, this likely results from a read error. Because the CDR3's place on the DNA is in doubt, the DNA is left out and the CDR3 is given as listed by TCRdb. This chain links TRBV7-6 with TRBJ2-5; whether TRBD2, the table's D call, matches the DNA was not checked. Germline loops: CDR1 SGHVS, CDR2 FNYEAQ. From its first to its last residue, the CDR3 has 9 amino acids. CDR3 residues: CASSSRPFS.

The J gene is TRBJ1-5, the V gene TRBV6-1; D unclear. CDR3 length equals 13 residues. Germline V gives CDR1 MNHNS, CDR2 SASEGT. V lost 7 bases and J 6 bases, leaving 13 bases between the germline ends. In DNA, the CDR3 is TGTGCCAGCACCACGACGGGAGGTCAGCCCCAGCATTTT. It encodes CASTTTGGQPQHF.

Only a few counts were recorded for this clonotype. This chain joins TRBV3-1 and TRBJ2-2; D uncertain. From germline, CDR1 is LGHDT and CDR2 YNNKEL (reference sequence). This CDR3 has 14 residues. Trimming cost V 0 bases and J 1 base, with 3 bases left between them. CDR3 bases: TGTGCCAGCAGCCAAGAGGTGAACACCGGGGAGCTGTTTTTT. Translated, it gives CASSQEVNTGELFF.

This clonotype showed up just a few times. CDR3 bases: TGTGCCAGCAGTTACTCCTGGGGAGGGGGGGGTGAAAAACTGTTTTTT. Residues: CASSYSWGGGGEKLFF. This chain uses TRBV6-5 with TRBJ1-4; D possibly corresponds to TRBD1 (6 bases). From germline, CDR1 is MNHEY and CDR2 SVGAGI. This CDR3 comprises 16 residues. V was cut by 0 bases and J by 7 bases, with 15 bases left in between.